This TCR beta chain is from a study of blood T cell repertoires in COVID-19. On the study more broadly: Acute and convalescent COVID-19 samples came from the United States, Italy and Spain.

The germline V and J ends were trimmed by 4 bases and 1 base, with 15 bases remaining between them. The CDR3 is 16 amino acids. CDR1 and CDR2 from the germline V gene are SGHTS and YDEGEE. The authors' processing: Estimation of nucleated cell counts relied on the amplification of reference gene primers. The data were produced by immunoSEQ multiplex PCR, yet TCRdb's version contains in-frame clones alone and is incomplete. D and trimming were read from the DNA, whereas the V and J calls and clone size are those reported in that table. The table lists about 60,000 clones, 80% to 90% of them singletons.

The chain joins TRBV5-8 to TRBJ2-1, with D uncertain. The sample was peripheral blood. The source is a man aged 60 to 75 with acute or convalescent COVID-19. CDR3 nucleotides: TGTGCCAGCAGCGACTCGGTCAGCCGATCCTACAATGAGCAGTTCTTC. It codes for CASSDSVSRSYNEQFF.